This T cell receptor (beta chain) emerged from a study of blood T cells in healthy people across ages. The authors ran a second PCR of roughly 6 to 12 cycles using a sample-barcoded 5' primer and a J-beta primer mix. TCRdb re-analysed the 5' RACE reads in MiXCR, keeping a single row per CDR3 protein. The data hold about 780,000 distinct CDR3 sequences, with approximately 67% observed a single time. The germline CDR1 and CDR2 sequences are SGHTA and FQGTGA. Deletions cut 4 bases from V and 9 bases from J, with 16 bases between. CDR3 size: 14 residues. A minimum of 7 million PBMCs was isolated per sample.

This receptor was identified in a man aged 25-45 years in good health. The rearrangement links TRBV7-3 to TRBJ2-1; D possibly corresponds to TRBD2 (7 bases). Sequencing input: blood. CDR3 in DNA: TGTGCCAGCAGCTCATCGGGGGGCAGCGGTGAGCAGTTCTTC. Amino acids: CASSSSGGSGEQFF.